This T cell receptor (beta chain) stems from a study of T cell clonality in common variable immunodeficiency. Germline V gene lookup returns CDR1 LNHDA and CDR2 SQIVND (reference sequence). The ends were cut back, 4 bases at V and 4 bases at J, with 13 bases in the middle. The CDR3 has 14 residues. This clone was counted ten times or more. With the read ending 3 residues before the CDR3 end, the germline J gene is used to fill in that end. Assay used: immunoSEQ multiplex PCR; TCRdb lists only in-frame clones, some missing. Singletons are absent from the sample, which has 80,000 or so clones. V gene TRBV19 combines with J gene TRBJ1-1, with TRBD1 as a possible D gene (5 bases). The sequenced sample consisted of peripheral blood mononuclear cells. This receptor was taken from a person between 18 and 69 years old in good health. The sequenced part of the CDR3 DNA is TGTGCCAGTAGTAGGCAGGGAGTTGGCACTGAA. Translation gives CASSRQGVGTE. The full CDR3 protein is CASSRQGVGTEAFF.